The rows below give T cell receptor beta chains drawn from one sample of a study of cytomegalovirus exposure and HLA in healthy donors. Data came from immunoSEQ multiplex PCR; TCRdb stores just in-frame clones and leaves some out. The repertoire shows 90,000 to 150,000 clones; the top ten hold around 3.6%. Sequencing input: PBMCs. The source of these receptors is a man aged 18 to 35 in good health and CMV-seronegative. Both conserved end residues are trimmed from each CDR3. Fields, in order: J gene, V gene, CDR3 protein.

TRBJ2-7 | TRBV7-9 | ASRQKGDSSYEQY
TRBJ2-7 | TRBV18 | ASSLDRGREQY
NA | TRBV7-2 | ASSPLAGASGYEQY
TRBJ1-2 | TRBV29-1 | SVRGSYGYT
TRBJ2-1 | TRBV9 | ASSVGTRGNEQF
NA | TRBV29-1 | SVGSSISGSSYEQY
TRBJ1-2 | TRBV30 | AWSFLDSAGYT
TRBJ2-1 | TRBV13 | ASSPTGGSSNEQF
TRBJ1-1 | TRBV5-1 | ASSLERGNTEAF
NA | TRBV30 | AWIADSIYEQY